This T cell receptor (beta chain) was observed in a study of blood T cell repertoires in COVID-19. Sequenced by immunoSEQ multiplex PCR; TCRdb stores in-frame clones only, minus some. This table holds 200,000 or so clones, roughly four fifths found once. This CDR3 has 14 amino acids. V lost 8 bases, J lost 4 bases, and 17 bases lay in between. Germline values: CDR1 WNHNN, CDR2 SYGVQD (reference sequence). The sequence derives from a man aged 30-40 years with active or convalescent COVID-19. This chain links TRBV10-1 with TRBJ1-2; D not certain. The sample was peripheral blood. The CDR3 sequence: CASPRGGRPYGYTF. CDR3 sequence (DNA): TGCGCCAGCCCCCGAGGAGGGAGGCCCTATGGCTACACCTTC.